Listed here are 10 T cell receptor beta chains from one sample, sequenced in a study of cytomegalovirus exposure and HLA in healthy donors. PCR employed 60 Vbeta and 13 Jbeta primers. Only in-frame clones appear in the TCRdb table, and some are missing; sequencing was by immunoSEQ multiplex PCR. The sample carries fewer than 200,000 clones, around 80% recorded once. Sequencing was carried out using PBMCs. The source of these receptors is a woman younger than 30 in good health and CMV-seronegative.

This chain connects TRBV19 to TRBJ1-2; perhaps TRBD1 as D (5 bases). This CDR3 has 16 residues. Trimming removed 7 bases at V and 4 bases at J, with 22 bases between. Germline lookup yields CDR1 LNHDA and CDR2 SQIVND (reference sequence). In DNA, the CDR3 is TGTGCCAGTACTACAGGCCCTGCGGGACGACCCTATGGCTACACCTTC. Translating gives CASTTGPAGRPYGYTF. Supplemented by reference TRBV19 and TRBJ1-2, the full variable domain reads DGGITQSPKYLFRKEGQNVTLSCEQNLNHDAMYWYRQDPGQGLRLIYYSQIVNDFQKGDIAEGYSVSREKKESFPLTVTSAQKNPTAFYLCASTTGPAGRPYGYTFGSGTRLTVV.

The V and J genes are TRBV28 and TRBJ1-5; tentative D call: TRBD1 (5 bases). V was shortened by 5 bases and J by 2 bases, with 22 bases between the two germline ends. The CDR3 consists of 18 residues. Germline V gene lookup returns CDR1 MDHEN and CDR2 SYDVKM. The CDR3 loop is CASSPKTYQGRGNQPQHF. CDR3 in DNA: TGTGCCAGCAGTCCCAAAACCTATCAGGGAAGGGGCAATCAGCCCCAGCATTTT.

The V and J genes are TRBV11-3 and TRBJ2-4; perhaps TRBD1 as D (5 bases). From germline, CDR1 is SGHNT and CDR2 YENEEA. Trimming left V 1 base short and J 8 bases short, with 15 bases between. There are 15 residues in the CDR3. The CDR3 sequence is CASSLGVLGHDIQYF. The CDR3 DNA reads as TGTGCCAGCAGCTTAGGGGTGCTGGGGCACGACATTCAGTACTTC.

The genes are TRBV7-9 and TRBJ1-2, with 8 bases lining up with TRBD1. The germline CDR1 and CDR2 sequences are SEHNR and FQNEAQ (reference sequence). The length of the CDR3 is 13 residues. The junction had 8 bases not matched to a gene; V was cut back by 8 bases and J by 6 bases. The CDR3 coding sequence is TGTGCCAGCGCGCCAGGGGGCTGGAATGGCTACACCTTC. Translated: CASAPGGWNGYTF.

The gene calls are TRBV30 and TRBJ1-6, with D hard to call. The CDR3 extends over 13 amino acids. The germline V gene encodes CDR1 GTSNPN and CDR2 SVGIG (reference sequence). The ends were cut back, 0 bases at V and 11 bases at J, with 11 bases in the middle. This CDR3 reads CAWSVPGEAPLHF. The CDR3 nucleotides are TGTGCCTGGAGTGTGCCCGGGGAGGCACCCCTCCACTTT.

The rearrangement joins TRBV27 to TRBJ2-7, with D possibly being TRBD1 (6 bases). V was clipped by 5 bases and J by 3 bases, with 11 bases between them. The CDR3 extends over 13 amino acids. CDR1 is MNHEY, CDR2 SMNVEV, per germline (reference sequence). CDR3 bases: TGTGCCAGCAGTGCAGGGGTGTTCTACGAGCAGTACTTC. It encodes CASSAGVFYEQYF.

This rearrangement joins TRBV11-3 to TRBJ2-7, with D possibly TRBD1 on 5 matching bases. CDR3 length equals 13 residues. Germline lookup yields CDR1 SGHNT and CDR2 YENEEA. Trimming pared 3 bases from V and 6 bases from J, leaving 12 bases between. The CDR3: CASSFGQGAEQYF. Written as DNA, the CDR3 is TGTGCCAGCAGCTTCGGGCAGGGCGCCGAGCAGTACTTC.

CDR3 nucleotides: TGTGCCAGCAGCCCTCGGGACAGGGAGCGGGGCCTCTACGAGCAGTACTTC. Encoded protein: CASSPRDRERGLYEQYF. The V and J genes are TRBV5-4 and TRBJ2-7; 9 bases match TRBD1. The CDR3 has 17 amino acids. Germline lookup yields CDR1 SGHNT and CDR2 YYREEE (reference sequence). With 4 bases clipped from V and 3 bases from J, the junction kept 14 bases outside the gene matches.

CDR3 nucleotide sequence: TGCAGCGTTGGGGACAGGGCGAGAGAGACCCAGTACTTC. It encodes CSVGDRARETQYF. This chain links TRBV29-1 with TRBJ2-5; TRBD1 matches at 9 bases. V was clipped by 4 bases and J by 4 bases; unmatched bases: 4. CDR1 is SQVTM, CDR2 ANQGSEA, per germline. This CDR3 region has 13 residues.

Only one count was recorded for this clone. The genes are TRBV15 and TRBJ2-7; no reliable D call. This CDR3 has 14 amino acids. The V and J ends lost 0 bases and 7 bases respectively, with 13 bases between them. Looked up from germline, CDR1 is LNHNV and CDR2 is YYDKDF (reference sequence). The CDR3 loop is CATSRDRKAVEQYF. In nucleotides, the CDR3 is TGTGCCACCAGCAGAGATCGCAAGGCGGTAGAGCAGTACTTC.